This T cell receptor (beta chain) was captured in a study of T cells in localized non-small cell lung cancer. Whole-study findings and limits: In adjacent lung, a median around 52 of the top 100 tumor clones were found. Greater blood T cell density accompanied longer overall survival. Uninvolved adjacent lung, not tumor, had the highest T cell clonality. Only one tumor region was sequenced, so heterogeneity remains possible.

The ends were cut back, 1 base at V and 0 bases at J, with 2 bases in the middle. This CDR3 comprises 13 residues. Germline CDR1 is SEHNR and CDR2 is FQNEAQ (reference sequence). Profiled with immunoSEQ multiplex PCR; TCRdb holds only in-frame clones, not every one. The sample includes tens of thousands of clones, roughly nine tenths of them seen just once. Regarding this clone: Its antigen is not identified.

The source material was peripheral blood, sampled before any cancer treatment. The sequence derives from a male donor older than 55 with stage III squamous cell lung carcinoma. This rearrangement joins TRBV7-9 to TRBJ2-3; D gene unclear. This CDR3 is CASSLDSTDTQYF. The DNA of the CDR3 is TGTGCCAGCAGCTTAGATAGCACAGATACGCAGTATTTT.